Sequencing of this T cell receptor beta chain was carried out in a study of T cells in Graves' hyperthyroidism and ophthalmopathy. Study-wide results and limits: The model identified upcoming ophthalmopathy a median roughly 6 months ahead of onset.

The investigators amplified TCR beta CDR3 regions from RNA transcripts. The study used the HTBI primer set for a first-round RT-PCR of the TCR CDR3. One entry per CDR3 protein results from TCRdb running MiXCR on the multiplex PCR reads. The table lists hundreds of thousands of distinct CDR3 sequences, about 22% of them singletons, with about half in the top ten. This clonotype has only a few counts. Antigen specificity is unknown. The ends were cut back, 2 bases at V and 3 bases at J, with 7 bases in the middle. CDR1 is SGHDN and CDR2 is FVKESK in the germline V gene. The CDR3 sequence is 13 residues long.

The gene calls are TRBV14 and TRBJ1-1; D is unresolved. The sequence was obtained from a woman aged 70 to 79 with Graves' ophthalmopathy. Sequencing was done on a sample of blood. For the CDR3, the DNA is TGTGCCAGCAGCCAATGGCAATACACTGAAGCTTTCTTT. Its protein is CASSQWQYTEAFF. The complete variable domain, with remaining parts taken from reference TRBV14 and TRBJ1-1, reads EAGVTQFPSHSVIEKGQTVTLRCDPISGHDNLYWYRRVMGKEIKFLLHFVKESKQDESGMPNNRFLAERTGGTYSTLKVQPAELEDSGVYFCASSQWQYTEAFFGQGTRLTVV.